This TCR beta chain was sequenced for a study of beta chain features in type 1 diabetes. Only a few counts were recorded for this clone. CDR1 and CDR2 (germline): DFQATT, SNEGSKA (reference sequence). The V and J ends lost 3 bases and 9 bases respectively, with 9 bases between them. The CDR3 sequence is 11 residues long. Reverse transcribing all isolated RNA meant expressed TCRB transcripts were sequenced. Some clones are missing from TCRdb's copy, which holds only in-frame ones; the method was immunoSEQ multiplex PCR. The sample yields hundreds of thousands of clones, approximately 8% seen once. The sequencing input was central memory CD4+ T cells from blood. The TCR comes from a woman in her late teens or twenties in good health. V usage is TRBV20-1 and J usage is TRBJ1-5, with unresolved D. CDR3 residues: CSASGGLPQHF. In DNA form, the CDR3 reads TGCAGTGCTAGTGGTGGTCTGCCCCAGCATTTT.